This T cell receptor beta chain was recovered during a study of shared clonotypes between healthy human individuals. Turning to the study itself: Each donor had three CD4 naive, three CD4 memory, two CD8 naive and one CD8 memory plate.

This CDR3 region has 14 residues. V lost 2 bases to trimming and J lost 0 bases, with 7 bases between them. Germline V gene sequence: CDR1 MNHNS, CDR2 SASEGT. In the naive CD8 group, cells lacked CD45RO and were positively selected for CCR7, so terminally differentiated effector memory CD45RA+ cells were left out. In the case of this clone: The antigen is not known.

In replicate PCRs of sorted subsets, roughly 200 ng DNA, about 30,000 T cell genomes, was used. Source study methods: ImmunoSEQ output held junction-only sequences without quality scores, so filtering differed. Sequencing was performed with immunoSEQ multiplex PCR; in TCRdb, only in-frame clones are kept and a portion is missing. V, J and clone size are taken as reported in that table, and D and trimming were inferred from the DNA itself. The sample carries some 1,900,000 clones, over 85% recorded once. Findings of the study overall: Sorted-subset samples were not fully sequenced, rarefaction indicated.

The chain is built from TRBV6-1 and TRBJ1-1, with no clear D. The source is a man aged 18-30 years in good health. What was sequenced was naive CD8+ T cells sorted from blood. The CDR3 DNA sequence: TGTGCCAGCAGTGAACGTGCCATGAACACTGAAGCTTTCTTT. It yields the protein CASSERAMNTEAFF.